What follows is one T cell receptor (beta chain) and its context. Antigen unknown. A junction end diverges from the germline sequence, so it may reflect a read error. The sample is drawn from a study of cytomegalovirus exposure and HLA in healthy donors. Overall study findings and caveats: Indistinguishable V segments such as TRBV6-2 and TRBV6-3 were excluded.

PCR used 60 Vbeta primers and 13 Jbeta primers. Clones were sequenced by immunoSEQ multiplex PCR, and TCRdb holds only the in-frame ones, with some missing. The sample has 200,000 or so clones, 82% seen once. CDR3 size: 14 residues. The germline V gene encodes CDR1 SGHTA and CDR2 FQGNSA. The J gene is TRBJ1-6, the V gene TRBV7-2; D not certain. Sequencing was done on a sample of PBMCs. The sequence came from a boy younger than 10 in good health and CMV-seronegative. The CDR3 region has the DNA TGTGCCAGCAGCTTAGTCAGCCAGGTTTCACCCCTTCACTTT. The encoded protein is CASSLVSQVSPLHF.